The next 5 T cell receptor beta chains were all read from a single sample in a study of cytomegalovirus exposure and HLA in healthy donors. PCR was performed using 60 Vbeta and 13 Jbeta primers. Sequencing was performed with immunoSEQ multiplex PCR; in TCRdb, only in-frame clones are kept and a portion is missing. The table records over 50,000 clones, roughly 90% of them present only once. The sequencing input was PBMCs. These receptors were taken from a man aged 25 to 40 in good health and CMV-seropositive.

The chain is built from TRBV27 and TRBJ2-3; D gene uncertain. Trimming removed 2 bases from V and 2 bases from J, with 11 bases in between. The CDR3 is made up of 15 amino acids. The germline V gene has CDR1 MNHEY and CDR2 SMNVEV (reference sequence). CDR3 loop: CASSLNLPPTDTQYF. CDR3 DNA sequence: TGTGCCAGCAGTTTAAACTTGCCGCCCACAGATACGCAGTATTTT.

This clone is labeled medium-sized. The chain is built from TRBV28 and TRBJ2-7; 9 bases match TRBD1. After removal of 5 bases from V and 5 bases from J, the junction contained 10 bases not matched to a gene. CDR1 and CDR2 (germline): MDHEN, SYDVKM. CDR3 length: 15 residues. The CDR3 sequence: CASSPPGQGLHEQYF. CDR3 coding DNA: TGTGCCAGCAGTCCTCCGGGACAGGGTCTCCACGAGCAGTACTTC. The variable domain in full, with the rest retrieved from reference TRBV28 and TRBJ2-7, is DVKVTQSSRYLVKRTGEKVFLECVQDMDHENMFWYRQDPGLGLRLIYFSYDVKMKEKGDIPEGYSVSREKKERFSLILESASTNQTSMYLCASSPPGQGLHEQYFGPGTRLTVT.

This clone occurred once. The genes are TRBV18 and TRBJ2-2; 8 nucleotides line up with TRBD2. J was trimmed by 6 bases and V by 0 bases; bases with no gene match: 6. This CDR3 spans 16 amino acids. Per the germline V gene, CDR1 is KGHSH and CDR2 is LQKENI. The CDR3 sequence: CASSPPGLVAPGELFF. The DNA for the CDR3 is TGTGCCAGCTCACCACCGGGACTAGTAGCTCCCGGGGAGCTGTTTTTT.

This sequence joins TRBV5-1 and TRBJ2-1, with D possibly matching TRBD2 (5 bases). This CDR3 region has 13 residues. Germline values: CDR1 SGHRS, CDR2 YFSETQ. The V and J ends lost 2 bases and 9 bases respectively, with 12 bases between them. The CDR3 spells CASSFTREVEQFF. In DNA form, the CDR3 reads TGCGCCAGCAGCTTCACTAGAGAAGTTGAGCAGTTCTTC.

CDR3 region: CASSQDGRGYEQYF. Written as DNA, the CDR3 is TGCGCCAGCAGCCAAGATGGCAGGGGTTACGAGCAGTACTTC. The chain carries TRBV4-1 and TRBJ2-7, with D maybe TRBD1 (6 bases). V lost 0 bases to trimming and J lost 4 bases, with 10 bases between them. In germline, CDR1 is MGHRA, CDR2 YSYEKL. This CDR3 has 14 residues.